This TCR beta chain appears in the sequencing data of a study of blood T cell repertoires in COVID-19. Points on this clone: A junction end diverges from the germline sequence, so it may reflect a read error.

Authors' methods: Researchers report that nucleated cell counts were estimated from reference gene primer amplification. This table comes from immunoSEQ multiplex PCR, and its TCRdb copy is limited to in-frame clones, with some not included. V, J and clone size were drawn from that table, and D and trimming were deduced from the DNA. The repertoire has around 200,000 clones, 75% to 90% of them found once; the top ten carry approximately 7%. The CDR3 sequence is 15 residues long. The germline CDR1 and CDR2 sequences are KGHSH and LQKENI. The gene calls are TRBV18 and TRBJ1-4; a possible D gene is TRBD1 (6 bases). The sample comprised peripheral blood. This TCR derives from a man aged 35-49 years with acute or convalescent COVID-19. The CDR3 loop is CASSIKQGTDEKLFF. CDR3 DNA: TGTGCCAGCTCAATCAAACAGGGAACTGATGAAAAACTGTTTTTT.